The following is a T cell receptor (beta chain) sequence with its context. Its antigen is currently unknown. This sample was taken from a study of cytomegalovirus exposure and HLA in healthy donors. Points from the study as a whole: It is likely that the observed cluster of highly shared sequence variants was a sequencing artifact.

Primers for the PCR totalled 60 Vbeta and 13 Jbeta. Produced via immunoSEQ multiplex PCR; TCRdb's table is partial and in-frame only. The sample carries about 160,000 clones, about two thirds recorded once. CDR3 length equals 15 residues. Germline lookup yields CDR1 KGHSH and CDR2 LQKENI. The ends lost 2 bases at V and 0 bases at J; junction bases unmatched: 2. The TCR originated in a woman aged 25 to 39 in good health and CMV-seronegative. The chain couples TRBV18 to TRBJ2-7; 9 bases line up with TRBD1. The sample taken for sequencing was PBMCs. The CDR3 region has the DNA TGTGCCAGCTCACCAGGGACAGGGCTCTCCTACGAGCAGTACTTC. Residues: CASSPGTGLSYEQYF.